A single TCR beta chain is shown here with its context. Other DNA sequences within the sample encode an identical CDR3. The data stem from a study of blood T cell repertoires in COVID-19. Study overall: T cells, B-cell-depleted T cells, or PBMCs provided the cDNA or gDNA that served as material.

Original analysis: Reference gene primer amplification gave estimated nucleated cell counts. Method: immunoSEQ multiplex PCR; TCRdb's copy keeps in-frame clones and lacks some. V and J calls and clone size are as listed in that table; D and trimming were resolved from the DNA. The table has 70,000 to 95,000 clones, around 90% seen once. Per germline, CDR1 MDHEN and CDR2 SYDVKM. The CDR3 length is 13 residues. Losses at the gene ends were 6 bases for V and 5 bases for J; bases not matched to a gene: 5. This TCR came from a man aged 50 or older with COVID-19, enrolled during active disease. The sequencing input was peripheral blood. The gene calls are TRBV28 and TRBJ1-2; the match to TRBD1 covers 8 bases. In nucleotides, the CDR3 is TGTGCCAGCAGCCTAGGACAGGGTTATGGCTACACCTTC. Translation: CASSLGQGYGYTF.